These T cell receptor beta chains were read from a single sample in a study of T cells in Graves' hyperthyroidism and ophthalmopathy. TCRdb fed the multiplex PCR reads into MiXCR, producing one record per CDR3 protein. This table has a few hundred thousand distinct CDR3 sequences, roughly 50% appearing once. Sequenced: peripheral blood or thyroid tissue (not recorded which). The receptors here all came from a woman between 18 and 30 years old with Graves' hyperthyroidism. Each CDR3 is given with its conserved first and last residue. The order of the fields is V gene, J gene, clone size, D gene, CDR3 protein, CDR3 DNA. D genes are given only for firm matches. The size entry is marked missing in some rows and otherwise reads once, few, many or a size class.

TRBV29-1	TRBJ1-2	NA	NA	CSVEAGAVSNLNDGYTF	TGCAGCGTTGAAGCAGGGGCCGTTTCAAACCTCAACGATGGCTACACCTTC
TRBV7-9	TRBJ2-7	NA	TRBD2	CASSFRGTSGMGSEQYF	TGTGCCAGCAGCTTTAGGGGGACTAGCGGGATGGGCTCCGAGCAGTACTTC
TRBV3-1	TRBJ2-7	many	NA	CASSQRVEQYF	TGTGCCAGCAGCCAAAGGGTCGAGCAGTACTTC
TRBV7-9	TRBJ1-4	once	NA	CASSATGGDNEKLFF	TGTGCCAGCAGCGCCACGGGGGGCGATAATGAAAAACTGTTTTTT
TRBV5-1	TRBJ1-1	NA	NA	CASSLSVQGLKNTEAFF	TGCGCCAGCAGCTTGTCTGTGCAGGGGTTAAAGAACACTGAAGCTTTCTTT
TRBV5-1	TRBJ1-2	many	NA	CASSLTSSGNYGYTF	TGCGCCAGCAGCTTGACCTCGAGCGGCAACTATGGCTACACCTTC
TRBV7-9	TRBJ2-7	NA	NA	CASSPKGVMDEQYF	TGTGCCAGCAGCCCGAAGGGGGTAATGGACGAGCAGTACTTC
TRBV2	TRBJ2-3	NA	TRBD1	CASSGQGIGTDTQYF	TGTGCCAGCAGTGGACAGGGCATCGGGACAGATACGCAGTATTTT
TRBV5-1	TRBJ1-2	NA	NA	CASSPATYGYTF	TGCGCCAGCAGCCCGGCAACGTATGGCTACACCTTC
TRBV12-3/TRBV12-4	TRBJ2-7	NA	TRBD1	CASKTGSTGEQYF	TGTGCCAGCAAGACAGGGAGCACCGGGGAGCAGTACTTC
TRBV29-1	TRBJ1-2	NA	NA	CSVGGTANYGYTF	TGCAGCGTTGGAGGAACCGCTAACTATGGCTACACCTTC
TRBV29-1	TRBJ2-7	once	NA	CSSRSQGTHEQYF	TGCAGCAGCCGAAGTCAGGGGACCCACGAGCAGTACTTC
TRBV10-3	TRBJ2-6	once	NA	CAISLQANVLTF	TGTGCCATCAGCCTACAGGCGAACGTCCTGACTTTC
TRBV6-4	TRBJ2-2	many	TRBD2	CASSQRGDTGELFF	TGTGCCAGCAGCCAGCGGGGTGATACCGGGGAGCTGTTTTTT
TRBV24-1	TRBJ2-1	NA	TRBD1	CATGSGQGEVWGEWNEQFF	TGTGCCACCGGTTCGGGACAGGGGGAAGTTTGGGGCGAGTGGAATGAGCAGTTCTTC
TRBV29-1	TRBJ2-1	few	TRBD1	CSFRDRDEQFF	TGCAGCTTTCGGGACAGGGATGAGCAGTTCTTC
TRBV2	TRBJ2-5	many	TRBD2	CASSPGLAGEWETQYF	TGTGCCAGCAGCCCGGGACTAGCGGGAGAATGGGAGACCCAGTACTTC
TRBV25-1	TRBJ1-2	many	NA	CASSDHGYTF	TGTGCCAGCAGTGACCATGGCTACACCTTC
TRBV2	TRBJ1-5	many	NA	CASRKTGYSNQPQHF	TGTGCCAGCAGGAAGACAGGTTATAGCAATCAGCCCCAGCATTTT
TRBV4-1	TRBJ1-1	many	NA	CASGGAHEAFF	TGCGCCAGCGGAGGGGCCCATGAAGCTTTCTTT
TRBV27	TRBJ1-5	many	NA	CASSFEENQPQHF	TGTGCCAGCAGTTTCGAGGAGAATCAGCCCCAGCATTTT
TRBV7-9	TRBJ2-3	NA	NA	CASSHGLTRTDTQYF	TGTGCCAGCAGCCATGGACTGACACGCACAGATACGCAGTATTTT
TRBV9	TRBJ1-2	NA	NA	CASSPRTSGNTF	TGTGCCAGCAGCCCCCGGACATCTGGAAACACCTTC
TRBV7-2	TRBJ2-5	many	TRBD2	CASSLALAGGQETQYF	TGTGCCAGCAGCTTAGCGCTAGCGGGAGGGCAAGAGACCCAGTACTTC
TRBV15	TRBJ2-5	many	NA	CATSRDLEETQYF	TGTGCCACCAGCAGAGACTTGGAGGAGACCCAGTACTTC
TRBV5-1	TRBJ2-6	NA	NA	CASFQGNTGAGANVLTF	TGCGCCAGCTTTCAGGGGAACACCGGGGCTGGGGCCAACGTCCTGACTTTC
TRBV15	TRBJ1-2	NA	NA	CATERGSLNYGYTF	TGTGCCACCGAACGGGGATCCCTTAACTATGGCTACACCTTC
TRBV7-8	TRBJ2-5	many	TRBD2	CASSLRLAGIQETQYF	TGTGCCAGCAGCTTAAGACTAGCGGGGATTCAAGAGACCCAGTACTTC
TRBV6-2/TRBV6-3	TRBJ1-2	NA	NA	CATEDGGVYGYTF	TGTGCCACCGAGGACGGGGGCGTCTATGGCTACACCTTC
TRBV29-1	TRBJ1-2	many	NA	CSVDDGLGGGGYTF	TGCAGCGTTGACGACGGGCTGGGGGGAGGTGGCTACACCTTC
TRBV13	TRBJ2-5	many	NA	CASSLLGIQEAQYF	TGTGCCAGCAGCTTGCTTGGGATTCAAGAGGCCCAGTACTTC
TRBV7-9	TRBJ2-5	NA	TRBD2	CASSLARGRDRETQYF	TGTGCCAGCAGCTTAGCACGCGGGAGGGATCGGGAGACCCAGTACTTC